This T cell receptor (beta chain) was found in a study of response to subunit inactivated influenza vaccine. Regarding the study as a whole: The authors suggested that few new T cells are recruited per seasonal influenza vaccination.

Trimming removed 5 bases at V and 0 bases at J, with 20 bases between. The CDR3 is made up of 16 amino acids. Germline V gene data show CDR1 as DFQATT and CDR2 as SNEGSKA (reference sequence). Comment on this clonotype: Its target is not known.

TCRdb itself ran the RT-PCR reads through MiXCR, one entry per CDR3 protein. The sample has about 500,000 distinct CDR3 sequences, approximately 15% seen once. V gene TRBV20-1 combines with J gene TRBJ2-7; maybe TRBD1 (5 bases). The receptor was derived from a man aged 50 to 69 who received an inactivated influenza vaccine. The material sequenced was CD4+ T cells sorted from PBMCs, taken roughly 24 months after vaccination. CDR3 sequence: CSAYAPTESISYEQYF. The DNA for the CDR3 is TGCAGTGCTTATGCCCCGACAGAAAGTATCTCCTACGAGCAGTACTTC.